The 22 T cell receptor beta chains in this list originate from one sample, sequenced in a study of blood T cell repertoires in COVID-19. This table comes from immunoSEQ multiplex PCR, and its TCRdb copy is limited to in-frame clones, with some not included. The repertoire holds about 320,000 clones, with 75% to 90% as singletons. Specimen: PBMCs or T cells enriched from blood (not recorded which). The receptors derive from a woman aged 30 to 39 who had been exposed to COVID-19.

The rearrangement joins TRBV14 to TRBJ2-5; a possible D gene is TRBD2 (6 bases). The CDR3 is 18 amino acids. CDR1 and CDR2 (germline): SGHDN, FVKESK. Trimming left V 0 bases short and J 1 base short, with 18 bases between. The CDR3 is CASSQDGRGLRPQETQYF. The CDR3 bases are TGTGCCAGCAGCCAAGACGGGAGAGGCTTGAGGCCCCAAGAGACCCAGTACTTC.

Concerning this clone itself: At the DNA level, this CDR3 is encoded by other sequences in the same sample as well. CDR3 coding DNA: TGTGCCAGCAGTGGACTAGCGGGGGGCAATGAGCAGTTCTTC. Translation gives CASSGLAGGNEQFF. This chain links TRBV28 with TRBJ2-1, with 14 nucleotides matching TRBD2. The germline V gene has CDR1 MDHEN and CDR2 SYDVKM. CDR3 length equals 14 residues. J was trimmed by 6 bases and V by 5 bases; bases with no gene match: 0.

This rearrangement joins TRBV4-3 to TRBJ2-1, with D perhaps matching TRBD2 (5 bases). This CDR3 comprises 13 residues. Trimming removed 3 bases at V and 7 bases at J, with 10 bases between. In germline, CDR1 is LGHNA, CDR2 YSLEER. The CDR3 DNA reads TGCGCCAGCAGCCAGACGAGGGTGAATGAGCAGTTCTTC. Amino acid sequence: CASSQTRVNEQFF.

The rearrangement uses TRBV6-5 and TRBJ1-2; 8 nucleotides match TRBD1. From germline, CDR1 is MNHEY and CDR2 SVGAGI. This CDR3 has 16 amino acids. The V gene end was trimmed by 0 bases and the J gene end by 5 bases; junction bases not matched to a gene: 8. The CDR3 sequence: CASSYSSHRGEYGYTF. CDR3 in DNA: TGTGCCAGCAGTTACTCGTCTCACAGGGGGGAGTATGGCTACACCTTC.

The CDR3 is CAWKLGGGYGYTF. The DNA of the CDR3 is TGTGCCTGGAAATTGGGGGGGGGCTATGGCTACACCTTC. The chain recombines TRBV30 with TRBJ1-2; possible D gene TRBD1, 5 bases. Per germline, CDR1 GTSNPN and CDR2 SVGIG (reference sequence). The CDR3 is made up of 13 amino acids. V was clipped by 4 bases and J by 4 bases, with 13 bases between them.

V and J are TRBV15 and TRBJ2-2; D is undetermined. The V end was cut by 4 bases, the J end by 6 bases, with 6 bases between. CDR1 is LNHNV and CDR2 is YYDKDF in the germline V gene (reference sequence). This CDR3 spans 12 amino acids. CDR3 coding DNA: TGTGCCACCAGCAAATATTCCGGGGAGCTGTTTTTT. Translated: CATSKYSGELFF.

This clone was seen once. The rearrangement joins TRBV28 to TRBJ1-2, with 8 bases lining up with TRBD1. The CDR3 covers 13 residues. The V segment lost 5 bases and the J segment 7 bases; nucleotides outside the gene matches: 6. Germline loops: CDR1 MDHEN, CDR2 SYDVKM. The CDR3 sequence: CASSTRQGIGYTF. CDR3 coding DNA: TGTGCCAGCAGTACTCGACAGGGGATTGGCTACACCTTC.

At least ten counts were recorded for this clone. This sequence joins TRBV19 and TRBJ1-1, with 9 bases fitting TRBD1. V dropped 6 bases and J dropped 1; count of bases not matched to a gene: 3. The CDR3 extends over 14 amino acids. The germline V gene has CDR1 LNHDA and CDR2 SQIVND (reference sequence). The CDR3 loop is CASRRTGANTEAFF. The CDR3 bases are TGTGCCAGTAGACGGACAGGGGCGAACACTGAAGCTTTCTTT.

DNA for the CDR3: TGTGCCAGCAGCTCTTCTAGCGTTTTCATCAGGGGGGATGAGCAGTTCTTC. Its translation is CASSSSSVFIRGDEQFF. The chain has TRBV13 and TRBJ2-1; possibly TRBD1 for D (7 bases). Per germline, CDR1 PRHDT and CDR2 FYEKMQ (reference sequence). The CDR3 runs 17 residues. Trimming cost V 4 bases and J 8 bases, with 24 bases left between them.

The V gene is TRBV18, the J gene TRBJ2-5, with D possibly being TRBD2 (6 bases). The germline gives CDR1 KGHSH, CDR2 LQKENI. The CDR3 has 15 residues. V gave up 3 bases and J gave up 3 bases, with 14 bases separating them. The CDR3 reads CASSPMAGNKETQYF. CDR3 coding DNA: TGTGCCAGCTCACCGATGGCGGGAAATAAAGAGACCCAGTACTTC.

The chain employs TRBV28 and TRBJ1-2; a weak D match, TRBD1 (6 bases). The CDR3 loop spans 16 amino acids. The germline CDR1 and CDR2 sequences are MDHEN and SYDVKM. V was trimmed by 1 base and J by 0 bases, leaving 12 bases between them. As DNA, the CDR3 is TGTGCCAGCAGTTTATCTAGGACAGCGACTAACTATGGCTACACCTTC. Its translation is CASSLSRTATNYGYTF.

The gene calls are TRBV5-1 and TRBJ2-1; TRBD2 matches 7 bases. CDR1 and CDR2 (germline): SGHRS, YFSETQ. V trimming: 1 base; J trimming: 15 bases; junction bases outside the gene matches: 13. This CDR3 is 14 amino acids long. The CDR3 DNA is TGCGCCAGCAGCTTGACTGTTAGCGGGTCGGGAGCGTTCTTC. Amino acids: CASSLTVSGSGAFF.

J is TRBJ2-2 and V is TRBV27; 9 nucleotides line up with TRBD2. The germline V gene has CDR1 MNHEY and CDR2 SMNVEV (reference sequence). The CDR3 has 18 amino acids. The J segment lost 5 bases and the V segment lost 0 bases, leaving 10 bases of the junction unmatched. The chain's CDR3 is CASSLSLTELAGTGELFF. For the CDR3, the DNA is TGTGCCAGCAGTTTATCCTTGACAGAGCTAGCGGGAACCGGGGAGCTGTTTTTT.

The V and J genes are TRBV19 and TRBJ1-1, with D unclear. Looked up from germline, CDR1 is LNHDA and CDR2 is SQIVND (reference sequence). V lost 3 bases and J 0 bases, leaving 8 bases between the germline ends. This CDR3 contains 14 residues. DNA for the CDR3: TGTGCCAGTAGTATTCGGCAGGTGAACACTGAAGCTTTCTTT. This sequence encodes CASSIRQVNTEAFF.

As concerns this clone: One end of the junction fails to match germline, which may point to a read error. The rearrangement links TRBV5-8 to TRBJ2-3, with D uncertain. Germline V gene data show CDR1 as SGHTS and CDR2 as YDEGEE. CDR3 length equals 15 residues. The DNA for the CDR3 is TGTGCCAGCAGTTTGGGGTATGGAGACGCAGATACGCAGTATTTT. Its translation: CASSLGYGDADTQYF.

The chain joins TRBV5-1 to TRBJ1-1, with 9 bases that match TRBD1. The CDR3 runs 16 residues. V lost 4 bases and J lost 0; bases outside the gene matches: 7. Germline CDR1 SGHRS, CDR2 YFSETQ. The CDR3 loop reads CASSTGQGGMNTEAFF. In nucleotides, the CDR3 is TGCGCCAGCAGCACGGGACAGGGTGGAATGAACACTGAAGCTTTCTTT.

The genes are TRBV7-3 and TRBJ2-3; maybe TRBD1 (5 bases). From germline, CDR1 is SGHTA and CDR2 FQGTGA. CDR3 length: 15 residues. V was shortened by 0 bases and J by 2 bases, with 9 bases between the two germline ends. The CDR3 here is CASSLTGANTDTQYF. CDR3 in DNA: TGTGCCAGCAGCTTAACAGGGGCTAACACAGATACGCAGTATTTT.

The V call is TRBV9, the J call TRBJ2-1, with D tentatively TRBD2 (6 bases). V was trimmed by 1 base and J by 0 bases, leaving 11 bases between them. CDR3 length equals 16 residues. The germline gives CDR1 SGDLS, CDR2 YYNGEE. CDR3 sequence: CASSVSGLSSYNEQFF. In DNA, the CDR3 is TGTGCCAGCAGCGTAAGCGGGTTGAGCTCCTACAATGAGCAGTTCTTC.

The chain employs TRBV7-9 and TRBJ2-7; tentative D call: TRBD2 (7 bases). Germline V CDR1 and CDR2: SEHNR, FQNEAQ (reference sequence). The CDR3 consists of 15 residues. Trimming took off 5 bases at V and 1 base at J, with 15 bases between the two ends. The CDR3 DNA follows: TGTGCCAGCAGCCCCCGGGGGGACACTTCCTACGAGCAGTACTTC. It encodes CASSPRGDTSYEQYF. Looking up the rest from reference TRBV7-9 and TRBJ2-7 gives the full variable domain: DTGVSQNPRHKITKRGQNVTFRCDPISEHNRLYWYRQTLGQGPEFLTYFQNEAQLEKSRLLSDRFSAERPKGSFSTLEIQRTEQGDSAMYLCASSPRGDTSYEQYFGPGTRLTVT.

Written as DNA, the CDR3 is TGTGCCAGCAGCTTGGCTTTCTACGAGCAGTACTTC. Amino acids: CASSLAFYEQYF. V usage is TRBV5-4 and J usage is TRBJ2-7; D is uncertain. The CDR3 is 12 amino acids. V shed 0 bases and J shed 3 bases, with 4 bases lying between them. Per the germline V gene, CDR1 is SGHNT and CDR2 is YYREEE (reference sequence).

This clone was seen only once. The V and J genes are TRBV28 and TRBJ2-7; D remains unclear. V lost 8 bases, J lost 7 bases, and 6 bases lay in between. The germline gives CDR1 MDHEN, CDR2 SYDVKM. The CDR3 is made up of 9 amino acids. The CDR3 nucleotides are TGTGCCAGCGGTCGGGAGCAGTACTTC. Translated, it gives CASGREQYF.

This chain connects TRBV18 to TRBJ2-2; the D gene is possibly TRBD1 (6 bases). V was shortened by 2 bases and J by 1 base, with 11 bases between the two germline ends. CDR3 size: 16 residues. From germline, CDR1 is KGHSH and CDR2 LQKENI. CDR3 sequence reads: CASSPNAGENTGELFF. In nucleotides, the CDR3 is TGTGCCAGCTCACCAAACGCAGGGGAGAACACCGGGGAGCTGTTTTTT.